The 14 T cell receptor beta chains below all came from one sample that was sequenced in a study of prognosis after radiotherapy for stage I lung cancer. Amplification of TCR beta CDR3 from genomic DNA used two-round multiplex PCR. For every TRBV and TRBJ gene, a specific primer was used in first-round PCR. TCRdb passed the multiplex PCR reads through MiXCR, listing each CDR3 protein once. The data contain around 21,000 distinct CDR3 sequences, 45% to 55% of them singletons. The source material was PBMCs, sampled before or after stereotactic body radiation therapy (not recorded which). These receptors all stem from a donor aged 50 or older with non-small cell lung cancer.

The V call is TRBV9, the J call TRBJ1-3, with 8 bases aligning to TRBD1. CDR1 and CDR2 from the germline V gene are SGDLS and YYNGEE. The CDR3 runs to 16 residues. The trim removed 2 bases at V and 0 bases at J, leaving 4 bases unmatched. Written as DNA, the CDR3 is TGTGCCAGCAGCGTTCAACAGGGGGTCTCTGGAAACACCATATATTTT. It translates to CASSVQQGVSGNTIYF. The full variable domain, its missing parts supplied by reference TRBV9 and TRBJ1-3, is DSGVTQTPKHLITATGQRVTLRCSPRSGDLSVYWYQQSLDQGLQFLIQYYNGEERAKGNILERFSAQQFPDLHSELNLSSLELGDSALYFCASSVQQGVSGNTIYFGEGSWLTVV.

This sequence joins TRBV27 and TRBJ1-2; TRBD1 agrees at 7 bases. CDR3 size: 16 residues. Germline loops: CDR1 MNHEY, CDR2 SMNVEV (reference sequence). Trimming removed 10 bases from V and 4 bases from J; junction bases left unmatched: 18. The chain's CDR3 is CATLGNDRVPAYGYTF. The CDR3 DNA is TGTGCCACGCTAGGAAACGACAGGGTACCCGCCTATGGCTACACCTTC.

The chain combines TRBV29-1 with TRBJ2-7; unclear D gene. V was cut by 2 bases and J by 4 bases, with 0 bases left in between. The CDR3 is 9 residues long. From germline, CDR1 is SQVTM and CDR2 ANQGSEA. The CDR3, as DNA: TGCAGCGTTGAATACGAGCAGTACTTC. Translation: CSVEYEQYF.

The DNA of the CDR3 is TGTGCCAGCGGTACTTACCGGGACAGGAGAGACACCATATATTTT. Translating gives CASGTYRDRRDTIYF. The chain carries TRBV7-9 and TRBJ1-3, with TRBD1 matching 8 bases. The V gene's germline CDR1 is SEHNR and CDR2 FQNEAQ (reference sequence). The trim removed 8 bases at V and 8 bases at J, leaving 14 bases unmatched. There are 15 residues in the CDR3.

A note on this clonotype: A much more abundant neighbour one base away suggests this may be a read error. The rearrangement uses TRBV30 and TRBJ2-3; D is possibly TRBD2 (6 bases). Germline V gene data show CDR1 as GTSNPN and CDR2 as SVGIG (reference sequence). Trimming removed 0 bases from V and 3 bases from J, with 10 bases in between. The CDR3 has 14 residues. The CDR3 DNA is TGTGCCTGGAGTGTGGGGCGGGGAACAGATACGCAGTATTTT. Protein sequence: CAWSVGRGTDTQYF.

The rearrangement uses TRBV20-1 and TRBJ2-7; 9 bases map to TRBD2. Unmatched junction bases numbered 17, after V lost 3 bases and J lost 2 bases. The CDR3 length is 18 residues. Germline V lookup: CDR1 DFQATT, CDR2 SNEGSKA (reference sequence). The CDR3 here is CSASDQDYRLAVTYEQYF. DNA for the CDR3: TGCAGTGCTAGCGATCAGGACTACAGACTAGCGGTAACCTACGAGCAGTACTTC.

CDR3 in amino acids: CASSLTQDSPLHF. The CDR3 bases are TGCGCCAGCAGCTTAACACAGGATTCACCCCTCCACTTT. The chain recombines TRBV5-1 with TRBJ1-6; tentatively, D is TRBD1 (5 bases). In germline, CDR1 is SGHRS, CDR2 YFSETQ. Trimming pared 2 bases from V and 8 bases from J, leaving 8 bases between. The CDR3 has 13 amino acids.

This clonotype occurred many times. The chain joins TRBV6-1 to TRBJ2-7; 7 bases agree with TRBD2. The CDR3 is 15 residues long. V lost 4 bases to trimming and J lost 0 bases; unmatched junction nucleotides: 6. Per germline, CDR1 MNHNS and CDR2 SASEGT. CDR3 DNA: TGTGCCAGCAGTGCCCTGGGGGGGGGCTCCTACGAGCAGTACTTC. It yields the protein CASSALGGGSYEQYF.

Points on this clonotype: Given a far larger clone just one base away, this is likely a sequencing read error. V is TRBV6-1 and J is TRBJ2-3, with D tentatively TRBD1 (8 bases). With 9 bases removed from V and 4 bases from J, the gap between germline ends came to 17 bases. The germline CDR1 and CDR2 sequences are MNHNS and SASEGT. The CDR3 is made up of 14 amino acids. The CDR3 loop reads CARQGGGAADTQYF. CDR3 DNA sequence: TGTGCCAGACAGGGGGGAGGGGCCGCAGATACGCAGTATTTT.

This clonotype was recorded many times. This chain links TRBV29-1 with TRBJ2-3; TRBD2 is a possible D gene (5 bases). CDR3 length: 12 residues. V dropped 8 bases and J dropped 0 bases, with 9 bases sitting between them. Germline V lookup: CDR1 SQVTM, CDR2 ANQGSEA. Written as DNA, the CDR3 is TGCAGCCTGTCGGGAAGCACAGATACGCAGTATTTT. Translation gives CSLSGSTDTQYF.

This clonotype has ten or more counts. The DNA of the CDR3 is TGTGCCAGCAGTCGAGCGGGCGTGACTTACGAGCAGTACTTC. Translating it yields CASSRAGVTYEQYF. The rearrangement uses TRBV28 and TRBJ2-7; perhaps TRBD2 as D (6 bases). V lost 5 bases to trimming and J lost 4 bases, with 15 bases between them. From germline, CDR1 is MDHEN and CDR2 SYDVKM. The CDR3 contains 14 residues.

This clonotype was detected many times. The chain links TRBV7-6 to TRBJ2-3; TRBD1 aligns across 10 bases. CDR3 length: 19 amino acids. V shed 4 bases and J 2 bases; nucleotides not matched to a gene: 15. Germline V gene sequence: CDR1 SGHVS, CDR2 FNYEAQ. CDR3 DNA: TGTGCCAGCAGCTCCCGCGCCCGGGACAGGGGTACCCTCACAGATACGCAGTATTTT. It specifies CASSSRARDRGTLTDTQYF. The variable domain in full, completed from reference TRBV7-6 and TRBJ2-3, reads GAGVSQSPRYKVTKRGQDVALRCDPISGHVSLYWYRQALGQGPEFLTYFNYEAQQDKSGLPNDRFSAERPEGSISTLTIQRTEQRDSAMYRCASSSRARDRGTLTDTQYFGPGTRLTVL.

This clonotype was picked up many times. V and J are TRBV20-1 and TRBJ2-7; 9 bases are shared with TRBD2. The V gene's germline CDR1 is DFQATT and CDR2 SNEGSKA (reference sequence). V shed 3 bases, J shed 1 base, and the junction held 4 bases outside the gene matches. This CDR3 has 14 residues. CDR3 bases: TGCAGTGCTAGGGAAACTAGCGGGTCCTACGAGCAGTACTTC. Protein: CSARETSGSYEQYF.

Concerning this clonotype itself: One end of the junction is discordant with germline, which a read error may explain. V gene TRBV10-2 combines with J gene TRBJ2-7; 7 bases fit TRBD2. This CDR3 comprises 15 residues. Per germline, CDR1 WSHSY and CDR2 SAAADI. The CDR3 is CASSKSGSGWSKQYF. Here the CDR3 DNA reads TGCGCCAGCAGTAAGTCTGGTAGCGGGTGGAGTAAGCAGTACTTC.